These 30 T cell receptor beta chains originate from one sample sequenced in a study of technical replicates of blood from a handful of donors. Clones were sequenced by immunoSEQ multiplex PCR, and TCRdb holds only the in-frame ones, with some missing. This table has about 69,000 clones, over 70% appearing once. The sample consisted of PBMCs. The receptors stem from a human donor in good health. Some clones in this sample may be carry-over from other donors' samples.

The J gene is TRBJ2-2, the V gene TRBV7-3; TRBD2 agrees at 8 bases. The junction had 7 bases not matched to a gene; V was cut back by 2 bases and J by 5 bases. Germline V gives CDR1 SGHTA, CDR2 FQGTGA. The length of the CDR3 is 16 residues. CDR3 coding DNA: TGTGCCAGCAGCTTAGTTCCAGCGGGGGAAACCGGGGAGCTGTTTTTT. Protein: CASSLVPAGETGELFF.

This chain joins TRBV7-2 and TRBJ1-2; D might be TRBD1 (5 bases). With 0 bases removed from V and 5 bases from J, the gap between germline ends came to 7 bases. Germline CDR1 reads SGHTA; CDR2 reads FQGNSA. The CDR3 is 13 residues long. The CDR3 DNA follows: TGTGCCAGCAGCTTAGCCAGACAGTATGGCTACACCTTC. This sequence encodes CASSLARQYGYTF. Full variable domain (remainder filled in from reference TRBV7-2 and TRBJ1-2): GAGVSQSPSNKVTEKGKDVELRCDPISGHTALYWYRQSLGQGLEFLIYFQGNSAPDKSGLPSDRFSAERTGGSVSTLTIQRTQQEDSAVYLCASSLARQYGYTFGSGTRLTVV.

The chain carries TRBV11-2 and TRBJ2-2, with 14 bases matching TRBD2. With V trimmed by 5 bases and J by 5 bases, 7 bases remained unmatched. Per the germline V gene, CDR1 is SGHAT and CDR2 is FQNNGV. The CDR3 has 17 amino acids. This CDR3 reads CASSPGLAGGGTGELFF. The DNA of the CDR3 is TGTGCCAGCAGCCCCGGACTAGCGGGGGGCGGGACCGGGGAGCTGTTTTTT.

The chain joins TRBV7-2 to TRBJ1-2, with D possibly TRBD1 on 5 matching bases. This CDR3 contains 17 residues. The V gene's germline CDR1 is SGHTA and CDR2 FQGNSA. V lost 5 bases and J lost 0, with 19 bases in between. CDR3 sequence reads: CASSLRAGVDANYGYTF. The CDR3 coding sequence is TGTGCCAGCAGCCTTAGGGCGGGGGTAGACGCTAACTATGGCTACACCTTC.

The CDR3 nucleotides are TGTGCCAGCAGCCAAGCACTAGCAGAAGAGCGGCAGTTCTTC. Translation: CASSQALAEERQFF. The V gene is TRBV4-2, the J gene TRBJ2-1, with D possibly TRBD2 on 6 matching bases. V was pared by 1 base and J by 12 bases, with 16 bases between. The CDR3 is 14 amino acids. The germline V gene encodes CDR1 LGHNA and CDR2 YNFKEQ.

The chain is built from TRBV30 and TRBJ2-3; 7 bases are a match to TRBD1. This CDR3 spans 14 amino acids. V lost 0 bases to trimming and J lost 3 bases; unmatched junction nucleotides: 3. Germline CDR1 GTSNPN, CDR2 SVGIG (reference sequence). The CDR3 DNA is TGTGCCTGGAGTGTGAGGGGGCGGACAGATACGCAGTATTTT. Its translation: CAWSVRGRTDTQYF.

The chain joins TRBV7-3 to TRBJ2-3; no clear D gene. Germline V gene sequence: CDR1 SGHTA, CDR2 FQGTGA. CDR3 length: 14 amino acids. Trimming left V 5 bases short and J 7 bases short, with 16 bases between. The CDR3 sequence is CASSPKPQVYTQYF. CDR3 sequence (DNA): TGTGCCAGCAGCCCCAAACCCCAGGTCTATACGCAGTATTTT. Filled out from reference TRBV7-3 and TRBJ2-3, the complete variable domain reads GAGVSQTPSNKVTEKGKYVELRCDPISGHTALYWYRQSLGQGPEFLIYFQGTGAADDSGLPNDRFFAVRPEGSVSTLKIQRTERGDSAVYLCASSPKPQVYTQYFGPGTRLTVL.

The V and J genes are TRBV11-3 and TRBJ2-1, with 16 bases that match TRBD2. The CDR3 sequence is 16 residues long. V was clipped by 5 bases and J by 10 bases; unmatched bases: 8. Germline V gene data show CDR1 as SGHNT and CDR2 as YENEEA. This chain's CDR3 is CASSNPGTSGRGEQFF. CDR3 in DNA: TGTGCCAGCAGCAACCCCGGGACTAGCGGGAGGGGGGAGCAGTTCTTC.

This sequence joins TRBV9 and TRBJ2-1; tentative D call: TRBD1 (5 bases). Germline CDR1 and CDR2: SGDLS and YYNGEE. V dropped 2 bases and J dropped 5 bases, with 8 bases sitting between them. CDR3 length: 13 amino acids. In DNA form, the CDR3 reads TGTGCCAGCAGCGTCAGGGATGACAATGAGCAGTTCTTC. Residues: CASSVRDDNEQFF.

The V gene is TRBV29-1, the J gene TRBJ2-3, with 8 nucleotides matching TRBD2. With 1 base clipped from V and 4 bases from J, the junction kept 10 bases outside the gene matches. This CDR3 is 16 amino acids long. CDR1 is SQVTM and CDR2 is ANQGSEA in the germline V gene. The CDR3 is CSVEAPGGRFADTQYF. As DNA, the CDR3 is TGCAGCGTTGAAGCCCCAGGCGGGAGGTTCGCAGATACGCAGTATTTT.

The chain links TRBV7-6 to TRBJ2-1; 7 bases are shared with TRBD1. CDR3 length: 14 amino acids. The V gene end was trimmed by 0 bases and the J gene end by 9 bases; junction bases not matched to a gene: 5. CDR1 SGHVS and CDR2 FNYEAQ come from the germline V gene. The CDR3 nucleotides are TGTGCCAGCAGCTTAGCATACAGGGGAAGTGAGCAGTTCTTC. Translated: CASSLAYRGSEQFF.

This chain joins TRBV4-2 and TRBJ1-4, with D tentatively TRBD1 (6 bases). Trimming stripped 7 bases from V and 0 bases from J, with 9 bases between. The CDR3 extends over 14 amino acids. Germline V gene sequence: CDR1 LGHNA, CDR2 YNFKEQ. CDR3 in DNA: TGTGCCAGCACCAGGGGTTCAACTAATGAAAAACTGTTTTTT. As protein: CASTRGSTNEKLFF.

The chain has TRBV7-2 and TRBJ1-2; TRBD1 aligns across 8 bases. Trimming at V came to 6 bases and at J to 3 bases, leaving 3 bases not matched to a gene. This CDR3 is 13 amino acids long. Per germline, CDR1 SGHTA and CDR2 FQGNSA. CDR3 DNA sequence: TGTGCCAGCAGACAGACAGGGGACTATGGCTACACCTTC. It is translated as CASRQTGDYGYTF.

This sequence joins TRBV2 and TRBJ2-7, with D hard to call. The V and J ends lost 6 bases and 3 bases respectively, with 9 bases between them. Per germline, CDR1 SNHLY and CDR2 FYNNEI. The CDR3 has 12 amino acids. CDR3 sequence reads: CASRRLLYEQYF. The CDR3 DNA reads as TGTGCCAGCAGGAGACTGCTCTACGAGCAGTACTTC.

This CDR3 reads CASSLGLANEQFF. The CDR3 DNA reads TGCGCCAGCAGCTTGGGACTAGCCAATGAGCAGTTCTTC. The chain is built from TRBV5-1 and TRBJ2-1; the match to TRBD2 covers 7 bases. V shed 0 bases, J shed 6 bases, and the junction held 0 bases outside the gene matches. CDR1 is SGHRS and CDR2 is YFSETQ in the germline V gene. The CDR3 runs to 13 residues.

The chain joins TRBV7-4 to TRBJ1-1, with a tentative D call TRBD1 (5 bases). CDR3 length: 17 amino acids. Germline V gives CDR1 SGHVT, CDR2 SQSDAQ. Trimming cost V 5 bases and J 1 base, with 20 bases left between them. The CDR3 region is CASSLRGWAGRNTEAFF. The CDR3 DNA follows: TGTGCCAGCAGCCTTAGGGGTTGGGCGGGGAGGAACACTGAAGCTTTCTTT.

For the CDR3, the DNA is TGTGCCAGCAGCTTTGGGGGGGAGACCCAGTACTTC. Translating gives CASSFGGETQYF. The rearrangement links TRBV11-2 to TRBJ2-5, with a tentative D call TRBD2 (6 bases). The CDR3 covers 12 residues. The V and J ends lost 3 bases and 5 bases respectively, with 7 bases between them. Per germline, CDR1 SGHAT and CDR2 FQNNGV.

This chain links TRBV5-1 with TRBJ2-5, with 9 bases that match TRBD2. V gave up 6 bases and J gave up 6 bases; unmatched junction bases: 15. The V gene's germline CDR1 is SGHRS and CDR2 YFSETQ. CDR3 length: 16 residues. The CDR3 bases are TGCGCCAGCAATATGGCGGTAGCGGGGGACCATAAGACCCAGTACTTC. Translated, it gives CASNMAVAGDHKTQYF.

J is TRBJ2-4 and V is TRBV5-4, with D possibly being TRBD2 (6 bases). Trimming cost V 4 bases and J 6 bases, with 17 bases left between them. CDR3 size: 15 residues. Germline V lookup: CDR1 SGHNT, CDR2 YYREEE (reference sequence). DNA for the CDR3: TGTGCCAGCAGCCCAGGGACTTCAGCGGGAAACATTCAGTACTTC. Translating it yields CASSPGTSAGNIQYF.

This rearrangement joins TRBV29-1 to TRBJ2-2; unclear D gene. The CDR3 covers 12 residues. Germline V gives CDR1 SQVTM, CDR2 ANQGSEA. Trimming left V 1 base short and J 7 bases short, with 7 bases between. The CDR3 here is CSVEGASGELFF. The CDR3 DNA follows: TGCAGCGTTGAAGGGGCCAGCGGGGAGCTGTTTTTT.

The count of this clone is one. The gene calls are TRBV5-6 and TRBJ2-2; TRBD2 matches 7 bases. V lost 7 bases to trimming and J lost 9 bases; unmatched junction nucleotides: 12. The V gene's germline CDR1 is SGHDT and CDR2 YYEEEE. The CDR3 is 14 residues long. CDR3 DNA sequence: TGTGCCAGCGAGGGGAGGGCCGATTCTTGGGAGCTGTTTTTT. The encoded protein is CASEGRADSWELFF.

This clone was found once. CDR3 sequence: CASRPTGDVTQYF. The CDR3 DNA reads TGTGCCAGCAGACCCACGGGGGACGTTACGCAGTATTTT. The chain recombines TRBV9 with TRBJ2-3; D possibly corresponds to TRBD2 (6 bases). The CDR3 runs to 13 residues. Germline V gene data show CDR1 as SGDLS and CDR2 as YYNGEE. The ends were cut back, 5 bases at V and 8 bases at J, with 15 bases in the middle.

This chain links TRBV9 with TRBJ2-7; D might be TRBD2 (5 bases). V gave up 4 bases and J gave up 3 bases, with 29 bases separating them. Germline CDR1 reads SGDLS; CDR2 reads YYNGEE. The CDR3 spans 19 residues. The CDR3 loop reads CASSPEASMKKGWRYEQYF. CDR3 DNA sequence: TGTGCCAGCAGCCCGGAGGCTAGCATGAAGAAGGGATGGCGCTACGAGCAGTACTTC.

This chain uses TRBV6-5 with TRBJ1-2; D unclear. The CDR3 sequence is 12 residues long. Trimming shortened V by 8 bases and J by 3 bases, and 10 bases separated the two germline ends. Germline assignment: CDR1 MNHEY and CDR2 SVGAGI. CDR3 sequence reads: CASASGDYGYTF. CDR3 in DNA: TGTGCCAGCGCTTCAGGTGACTATGGCTACACCTTC.

The chain recombines TRBV5-1 with TRBJ2-5; 14 nucleotides match TRBD2. The CDR3 has 17 residues. The V segment lost 0 bases and the J segment 1 base; nucleotides outside the gene matches: 2. Germline CDR1 reads SGHRS; CDR2 reads YFSETQ. The CDR3 DNA reads TGCGCCAGCAGCTTGGGGGGGACTAGCGGGGGCCAAGAGACCCAGTACTTC. Translation: CASSLGGTSGGQETQYF.

The genes are TRBV6-5 and TRBJ1-6; D is ambiguous. The CDR3 length is 16 residues. Germline CDR1 MNHEY, CDR2 SVGAGI. V gave up 0 bases and J gave up 5 bases, with 11 bases separating them. CDR3 loop: CASSYSVLGDNSPLHF. The CDR3 coding sequence is TGTGCCAGCAGTTACTCGGTCTTGGGAGATAATTCACCCCTCCACTTT.

The rearrangement joins TRBV6-1 to TRBJ2-4, with 8 bases lining up with TRBD1. Germline CDR1 MNHNS, CDR2 SASEGT. The junction had 12 bases not matched to a gene; V was cut back by 8 bases and J by 6 bases. This CDR3 has 15 amino acids. This chain's CDR3 is CASFEEGQGGNIQYF. As DNA, the CDR3 is TGTGCCAGCTTCGAGGAAGGACAGGGTGGAAACATTCAGTACTTC.

V is TRBV27 and J is TRBJ2-3; D possibly corresponds to TRBD1 (6 bases). Germline V gives CDR1 MNHEY, CDR2 SMNVEV (reference sequence). The CDR3 runs to 14 residues. V was cut by 7 bases and J by 2 bases, with 13 bases left in between. The CDR3, as DNA: TGTGCCAGCAAAAAACAGGGCTTCACAGATACGCAGTATTTT. Translated, it gives CASKKQGFTDTQYF.

The rearrangement uses TRBV7-2 and TRBJ2-1; D is unresolved. From germline, CDR1 is SGHTA and CDR2 FQGNSA. The length of the CDR3 is 15 residues. V was shortened by 5 bases and J by 0 bases, with 11 bases between the two germline ends. CDR3 in amino acids: CASSPVRSSYNEQFF. The CDR3 DNA follows: TGTGCCAGCAGCCCAGTGAGGAGCTCCTACAATGAGCAGTTCTTC.

This clone has just a few counts. V is TRBV4-1 and J is TRBJ1-4; TRBD1 matches at 7 bases. Losses at the gene ends were 1 base for V and 7 bases for J; bases not matched to a gene: 12. Germline loops: CDR1 MGHRA, CDR2 YSYEKL. The CDR3 has 17 residues. CDR3 sequence reads: CASSQVMVLGGSEKLFF. The CDR3 coding sequence is TGCGCCAGCAGCCAAGTAATGGTTTTAGGGGGCAGTGAAAAACTGTTTTTT.